This T cell receptor (beta chain) appears in the sequencing data of a study of cytomegalovirus exposure and HLA in healthy donors. General study results and limits: Rare TCR sequences predominated, though certain public TCRs were found in many donors.

Concerning this clone: Its specificity is unknown.

Primers: 60 Vbeta forward and 13 Jbeta reverse. The table came from immunoSEQ multiplex PCR; TCRdb's copy has only in-frame clones and leaves some out. The sample data list 150,000 to 200,000 clones. Germline loops: CDR1 SNHLY, CDR2 FYNNEI. Trimming stripped 0 bases from V and 3 bases from J, with 9 bases between. This CDR3 contains 14 residues. The chain carries TRBV2 and TRBJ2-7; D is undetermined. The TCR sequence derives from a young man in good health and CMV-seronegative. The specimen sequenced was PBMCs. The CDR3 bases are TGTGCCAGCAGTGAAGCGGGCGCTGGCTACGAGCAGTACTTC. This encodes CASSEAGAGYEQYF.